These 5 T cell receptor beta chains share one sample of origin, sequenced in a study of T-cell reconstitution after alpha-beta-depleted transplantation in children (dated by TCRdb to 2016 to 2017). The treatment or condition label on this specimen signifies: allogeneic hematopoietic cell transplantation with graft depleted of TCRalphabeta T cells and CD19 B cells. Receptor amplification or capture employed PCR. TCRdb shows the sequencer as Illumina HiSeq 2500. Molecular barcoding was employed in the preparation of TCR libraries, with unique molecular identifiers being used to normalize TCRbeta repertoire quantification. In-frame beta chains were kept once TCRdb had trimmed the public reads at Q25 with fastp and called clones with MiXCR. Each entry merges the rows of one CDR3 protein and shows their most common DNA and genes. This sample holds some 180,000 distinct CDR3 sequences; approximately 6.3% were observed only once. The ten largest make up approximately 6% of the sample.

The sequencing here drew on PBMCs, taken before TCRalphabeta/CD19-depleted stem cell transplant. The source is a boy younger than 10 with acute lymphoblastic leukemia, due to receive a stem cell transplant.

V and J are TRBV12-3 or TRBV12-4 and TRBJ2-1; TRBD2 matches at 9 bases. The CDR3 loop spans 15 amino acids. The V gene end was trimmed by 3 bases and the J gene end by 8 bases; junction bases not matched to a gene: 8. Here the CDR3 reads CASSLAGGPLDEQFF. For the CDR3, the DNA is TGTGCCAGCAGTTTGGCGGGGGGGCCTCTGGATGAGCAGTTCTTC.

V gene TRBV28 combines with J gene TRBJ2-3; TRBD2 agrees at 12 bases. This CDR3 region has 16 residues. Trimming cost V 4 bases and J 0 bases; bases outside gene matches: 2. Germline V gene sequence: CDR1 MDHEN, CDR2 SYDVKM. The chain's CDR3 is CASSSLAGGSTDTQYF. Here the CDR3 DNA reads TGTGCCAGCAGTTCTCTAGCGGGGGGGAGCACAGATACGCAGTATTTT.

Ten or more counts support this clonotype. The V call is TRBV7-6, the J call TRBJ2-1; the match to TRBD2 covers 12 bases. In germline, CDR1 is SGHVS, CDR2 FNYEAQ. Trimming removed 5 bases from V and 8 bases from J; junction bases left unmatched: 13. The CDR3 extends over 17 amino acids. This chain's CDR3 is CASSQTSGSSLRDEQFF. CDR3 DNA sequence: TGTGCCAGCAGCCAGACTAGCGGGAGTTCCCTTCGGGATGAGCAGTTCTTC. Based on the CDR3 plus reference TRBV7-6 and TRBJ2-1, the full variable domain is GAGVSQSPRYKVTKRGQDVALRCDPISGHVSLYWYRQALGQGPEFLTYFNYEAQQDKSGLPNDRFSAERPEGSISTLTIQRTEQRDSAMYRCASSQTSGSSLRDEQFFGPGTRLTVL.

This clonotype was recorded many times. The chain has TRBV12-3 or TRBV12-4 and TRBJ2-1; TRBD2 matches 8 bases. Unmatched junction bases numbered 3, after V lost 7 bases and J lost 4 bases. This CDR3 has 13 residues. This chain's CDR3 is CASKSGGYNEQFF. CDR3 bases: TGTGCCAGCAAATCGGGGGGGTACAATGAGCAGTTCTTC.

This clonotype was found a few times. V and J are TRBV7-9 and TRBJ1-5; 9 nucleotides agree with TRBD1. The CDR3 totals 16 residues. Per the germline V gene, CDR1 is SEHNR and CDR2 is FQNEAQ (reference sequence). V trimming: 2 bases; J trimming: 2 bases; junction bases outside the gene matches: 4. CDR3 DNA: TGTGCCAGCAGCTTAACAGGGGGCGCCGGCAATCAGCCCCAGCATTTT. Amino acids: CASSLTGGAGNQPQHF.